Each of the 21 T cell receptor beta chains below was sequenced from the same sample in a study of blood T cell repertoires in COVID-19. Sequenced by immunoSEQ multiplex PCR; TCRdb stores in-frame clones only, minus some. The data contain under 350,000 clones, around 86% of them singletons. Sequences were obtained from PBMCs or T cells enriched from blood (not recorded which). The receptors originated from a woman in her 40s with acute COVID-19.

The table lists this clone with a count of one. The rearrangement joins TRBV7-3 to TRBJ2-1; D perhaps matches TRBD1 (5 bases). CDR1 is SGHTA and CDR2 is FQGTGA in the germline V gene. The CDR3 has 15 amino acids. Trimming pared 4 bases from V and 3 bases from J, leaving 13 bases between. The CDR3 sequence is CASSSTHTGYNEQFF. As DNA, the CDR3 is TGTGCCAGCAGCTCCACCCATACAGGCTACAATGAGCAGTTCTTC.

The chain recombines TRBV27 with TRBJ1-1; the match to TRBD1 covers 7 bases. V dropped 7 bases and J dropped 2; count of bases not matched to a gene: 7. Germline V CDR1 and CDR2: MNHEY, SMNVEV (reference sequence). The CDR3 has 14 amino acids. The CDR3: CASNIRDSNTEAFF. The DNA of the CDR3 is TGTGCCAGCAATATCCGGGACAGCAACACTGAAGCTTTCTTT.

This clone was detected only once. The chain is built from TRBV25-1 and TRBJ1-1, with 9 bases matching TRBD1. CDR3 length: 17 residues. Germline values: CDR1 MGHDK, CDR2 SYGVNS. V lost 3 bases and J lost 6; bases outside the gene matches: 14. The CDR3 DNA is TGTGCCAGCAGTGAGACAAAGAAGGGACAGGGAAAATCTGAAGCTTTCTTT. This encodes CASSETKKGQGKSEAFF.

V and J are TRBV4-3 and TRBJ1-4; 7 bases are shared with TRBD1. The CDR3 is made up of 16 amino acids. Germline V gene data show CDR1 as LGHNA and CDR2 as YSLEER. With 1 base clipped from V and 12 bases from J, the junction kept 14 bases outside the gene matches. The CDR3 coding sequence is TGCGCCAGCAGCCAAGGCCCCACAGGGGCTTCGGGGGAACTGTTTTTT. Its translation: CASSQGPTGASGELFF.

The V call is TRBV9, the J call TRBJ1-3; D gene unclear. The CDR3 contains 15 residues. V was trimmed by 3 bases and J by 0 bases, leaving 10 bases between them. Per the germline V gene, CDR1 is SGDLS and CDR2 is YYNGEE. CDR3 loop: CASSGTAISGNTIYF. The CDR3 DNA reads TGTGCCAGCAGCGGCACAGCAATCTCTGGAAACACCATATATTTT.

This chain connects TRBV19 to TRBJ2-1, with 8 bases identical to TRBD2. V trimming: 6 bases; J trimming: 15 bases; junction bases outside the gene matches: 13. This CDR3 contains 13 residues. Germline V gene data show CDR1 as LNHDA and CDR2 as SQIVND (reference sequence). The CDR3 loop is CASSPTGTSVLFF. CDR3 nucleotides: TGTGCCAGTAGCCCAACCGGGACTAGTGTCCTGTTCTTC.

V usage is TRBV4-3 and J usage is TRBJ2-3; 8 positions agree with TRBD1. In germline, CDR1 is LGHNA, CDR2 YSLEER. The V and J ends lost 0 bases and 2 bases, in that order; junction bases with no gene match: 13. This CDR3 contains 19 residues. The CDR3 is CASSQELFSTGGITDTQYF. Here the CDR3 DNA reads TGCGCCAGCAGCCAAGAATTGTTTAGCACAGGGGGGATCACAGATACGCAGTATTTT.

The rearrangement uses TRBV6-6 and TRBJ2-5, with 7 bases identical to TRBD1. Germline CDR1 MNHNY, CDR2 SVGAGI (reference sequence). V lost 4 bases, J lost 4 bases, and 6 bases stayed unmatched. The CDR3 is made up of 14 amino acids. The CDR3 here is CASSLRQGVETQYF. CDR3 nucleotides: TGTGCCAGCAGTTTACGACAGGGCGTAGAGACCCAGTACTTC.

CDR3 sequence: CASSQDRPQGVSGRAERNEQFF. As DNA, the CDR3 is TGTGCCAGCAGCCAAGATCGACCCCAAGGGGTAAGTGGGAGGGCCGAGAGAAATGAGCAGTTCTTC. The J gene is TRBJ2-1, the V gene TRBV4-2; 7 bases are shared with TRBD2. Unmatched junction bases numbered 27, after V lost 0 bases and J lost 7 bases. Germline V lookup: CDR1 LGHNA, CDR2 YNFKEQ. This CDR3 has 22 residues.

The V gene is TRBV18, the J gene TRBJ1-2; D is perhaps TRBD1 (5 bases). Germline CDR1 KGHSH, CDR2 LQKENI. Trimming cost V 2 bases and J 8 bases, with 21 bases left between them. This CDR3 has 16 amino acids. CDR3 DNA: TGTGCCAGCTCACCAAATAGGGGCAGCGGGACGATGGGCTACACCTTC. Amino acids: CASSPNRGSGTMGYTF. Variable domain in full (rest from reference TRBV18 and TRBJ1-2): NAGVMQNPRHLVRRRGQEARLRCSPMKGHSHVYWYRQLPEEGLKFMVYLQKENIIDESGMPKERFSAEFPKEGPSILRIQQVVRGDSAAYFCASSPNRGSGTMGYTFGSGTRLTVV.

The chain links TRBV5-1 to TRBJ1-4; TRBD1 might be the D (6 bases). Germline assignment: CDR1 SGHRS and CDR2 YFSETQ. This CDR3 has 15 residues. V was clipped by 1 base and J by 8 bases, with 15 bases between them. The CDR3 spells CASSLFVGAREKLFF. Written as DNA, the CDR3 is TGCGCCAGCAGCTTGTTTGTGGGGGCGCGGGAAAAACTGTTTTTT.

The CDR3 protein is CASSLGSSGGNTIYF. The CDR3 DNA follows: TGCGCCAGCAGCTTGGGTTCATCCGGGGGAAACACCATATATTTT. The J gene is TRBJ1-3, the V gene TRBV5-1; no firm D call. V gave up 0 bases and J gave up 4 bases, with 11 bases separating them. Germline CDR1 reads SGHRS; CDR2 reads YFSETQ. The CDR3 consists of 15 residues.

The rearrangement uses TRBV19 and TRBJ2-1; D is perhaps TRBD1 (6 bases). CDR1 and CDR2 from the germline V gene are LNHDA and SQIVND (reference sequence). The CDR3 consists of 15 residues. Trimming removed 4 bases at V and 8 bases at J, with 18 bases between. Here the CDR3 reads CASSTAVSQGHEQFF. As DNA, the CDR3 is TGTGCCAGTAGTACAGCGGTTTCACAGGGCCATGAGCAGTTCTTC.

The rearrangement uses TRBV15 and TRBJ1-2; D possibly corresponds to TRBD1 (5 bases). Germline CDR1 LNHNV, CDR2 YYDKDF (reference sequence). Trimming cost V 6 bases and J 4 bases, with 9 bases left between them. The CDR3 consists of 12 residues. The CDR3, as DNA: TGTGCCACCAGAGGGGTTTCCTATGGCTACACCTTC. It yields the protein CATRGVSYGYTF. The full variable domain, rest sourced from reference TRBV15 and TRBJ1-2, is DAMVIQNPRYQVTQFGKPVTLSCSQTLNHNVMYWYQQKSSQAPKLLFHYYDKDFNNEADTPDNFQSRRPNTSFCFLDIRSPGLGDTAMYLCATRGVSYGYTFGSGTRLTVV.

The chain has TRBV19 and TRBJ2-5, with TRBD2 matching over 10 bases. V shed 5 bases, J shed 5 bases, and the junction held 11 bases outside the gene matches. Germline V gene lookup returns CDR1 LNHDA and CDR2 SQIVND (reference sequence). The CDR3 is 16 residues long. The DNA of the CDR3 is TGTGCCAGTAGTCGACCGAGCGGGGGGGCCGCGGAGACCCAGTACTTC. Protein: CASSRPSGGAAETQYF.

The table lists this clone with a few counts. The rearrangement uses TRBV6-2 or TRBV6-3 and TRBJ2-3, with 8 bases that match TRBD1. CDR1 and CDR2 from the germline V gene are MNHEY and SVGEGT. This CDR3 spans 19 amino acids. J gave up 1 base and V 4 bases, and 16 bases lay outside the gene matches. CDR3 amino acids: CASSSGSRDRLIGTDTQYF. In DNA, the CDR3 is TGTGCCAGCAGTTCAGGAAGCCGGGACAGGTTAATTGGCACAGATACGCAGTATTTT.

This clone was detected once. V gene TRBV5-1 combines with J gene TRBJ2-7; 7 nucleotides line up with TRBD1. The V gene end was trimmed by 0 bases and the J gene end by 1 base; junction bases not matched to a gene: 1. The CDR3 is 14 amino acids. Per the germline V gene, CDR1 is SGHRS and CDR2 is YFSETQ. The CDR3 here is CASSLDRGSYEQYF. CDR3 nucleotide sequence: TGCGCCAGCAGCTTGGACAGGGGATCCTACGAGCAGTACTTC.

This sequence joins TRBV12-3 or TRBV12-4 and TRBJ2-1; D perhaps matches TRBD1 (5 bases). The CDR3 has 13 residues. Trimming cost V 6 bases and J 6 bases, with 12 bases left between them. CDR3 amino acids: CASRIQAINEQFF. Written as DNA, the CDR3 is TGTGCCAGCAGGATACAGGCGATCAATGAGCAGTTCTTC.

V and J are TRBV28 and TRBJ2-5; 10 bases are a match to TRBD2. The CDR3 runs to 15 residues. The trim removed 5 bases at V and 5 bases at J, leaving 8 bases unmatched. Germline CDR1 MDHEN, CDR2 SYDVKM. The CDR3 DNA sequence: TGTGCCAGCAGTCCCAGCGGGAGGGCGGGGGAGACCCAGTACTTC. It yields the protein CASSPSGRAGETQYF.

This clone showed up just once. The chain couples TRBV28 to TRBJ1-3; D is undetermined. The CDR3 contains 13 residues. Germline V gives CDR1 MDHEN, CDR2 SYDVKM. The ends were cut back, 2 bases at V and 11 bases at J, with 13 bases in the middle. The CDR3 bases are TGTGCCAGCAGTTTAGGTCCGCCCGAGCCCATATATTTT. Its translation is CASSLGPPEPIYF.

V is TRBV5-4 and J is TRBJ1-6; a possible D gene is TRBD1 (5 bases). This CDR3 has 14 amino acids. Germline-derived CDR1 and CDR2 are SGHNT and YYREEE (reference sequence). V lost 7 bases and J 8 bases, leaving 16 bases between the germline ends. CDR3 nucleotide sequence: TGTGCCAGCTCCAGAAGAATACAGGATTCACCCCTCCACTTT. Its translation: CASSRRIQDSPLHF.